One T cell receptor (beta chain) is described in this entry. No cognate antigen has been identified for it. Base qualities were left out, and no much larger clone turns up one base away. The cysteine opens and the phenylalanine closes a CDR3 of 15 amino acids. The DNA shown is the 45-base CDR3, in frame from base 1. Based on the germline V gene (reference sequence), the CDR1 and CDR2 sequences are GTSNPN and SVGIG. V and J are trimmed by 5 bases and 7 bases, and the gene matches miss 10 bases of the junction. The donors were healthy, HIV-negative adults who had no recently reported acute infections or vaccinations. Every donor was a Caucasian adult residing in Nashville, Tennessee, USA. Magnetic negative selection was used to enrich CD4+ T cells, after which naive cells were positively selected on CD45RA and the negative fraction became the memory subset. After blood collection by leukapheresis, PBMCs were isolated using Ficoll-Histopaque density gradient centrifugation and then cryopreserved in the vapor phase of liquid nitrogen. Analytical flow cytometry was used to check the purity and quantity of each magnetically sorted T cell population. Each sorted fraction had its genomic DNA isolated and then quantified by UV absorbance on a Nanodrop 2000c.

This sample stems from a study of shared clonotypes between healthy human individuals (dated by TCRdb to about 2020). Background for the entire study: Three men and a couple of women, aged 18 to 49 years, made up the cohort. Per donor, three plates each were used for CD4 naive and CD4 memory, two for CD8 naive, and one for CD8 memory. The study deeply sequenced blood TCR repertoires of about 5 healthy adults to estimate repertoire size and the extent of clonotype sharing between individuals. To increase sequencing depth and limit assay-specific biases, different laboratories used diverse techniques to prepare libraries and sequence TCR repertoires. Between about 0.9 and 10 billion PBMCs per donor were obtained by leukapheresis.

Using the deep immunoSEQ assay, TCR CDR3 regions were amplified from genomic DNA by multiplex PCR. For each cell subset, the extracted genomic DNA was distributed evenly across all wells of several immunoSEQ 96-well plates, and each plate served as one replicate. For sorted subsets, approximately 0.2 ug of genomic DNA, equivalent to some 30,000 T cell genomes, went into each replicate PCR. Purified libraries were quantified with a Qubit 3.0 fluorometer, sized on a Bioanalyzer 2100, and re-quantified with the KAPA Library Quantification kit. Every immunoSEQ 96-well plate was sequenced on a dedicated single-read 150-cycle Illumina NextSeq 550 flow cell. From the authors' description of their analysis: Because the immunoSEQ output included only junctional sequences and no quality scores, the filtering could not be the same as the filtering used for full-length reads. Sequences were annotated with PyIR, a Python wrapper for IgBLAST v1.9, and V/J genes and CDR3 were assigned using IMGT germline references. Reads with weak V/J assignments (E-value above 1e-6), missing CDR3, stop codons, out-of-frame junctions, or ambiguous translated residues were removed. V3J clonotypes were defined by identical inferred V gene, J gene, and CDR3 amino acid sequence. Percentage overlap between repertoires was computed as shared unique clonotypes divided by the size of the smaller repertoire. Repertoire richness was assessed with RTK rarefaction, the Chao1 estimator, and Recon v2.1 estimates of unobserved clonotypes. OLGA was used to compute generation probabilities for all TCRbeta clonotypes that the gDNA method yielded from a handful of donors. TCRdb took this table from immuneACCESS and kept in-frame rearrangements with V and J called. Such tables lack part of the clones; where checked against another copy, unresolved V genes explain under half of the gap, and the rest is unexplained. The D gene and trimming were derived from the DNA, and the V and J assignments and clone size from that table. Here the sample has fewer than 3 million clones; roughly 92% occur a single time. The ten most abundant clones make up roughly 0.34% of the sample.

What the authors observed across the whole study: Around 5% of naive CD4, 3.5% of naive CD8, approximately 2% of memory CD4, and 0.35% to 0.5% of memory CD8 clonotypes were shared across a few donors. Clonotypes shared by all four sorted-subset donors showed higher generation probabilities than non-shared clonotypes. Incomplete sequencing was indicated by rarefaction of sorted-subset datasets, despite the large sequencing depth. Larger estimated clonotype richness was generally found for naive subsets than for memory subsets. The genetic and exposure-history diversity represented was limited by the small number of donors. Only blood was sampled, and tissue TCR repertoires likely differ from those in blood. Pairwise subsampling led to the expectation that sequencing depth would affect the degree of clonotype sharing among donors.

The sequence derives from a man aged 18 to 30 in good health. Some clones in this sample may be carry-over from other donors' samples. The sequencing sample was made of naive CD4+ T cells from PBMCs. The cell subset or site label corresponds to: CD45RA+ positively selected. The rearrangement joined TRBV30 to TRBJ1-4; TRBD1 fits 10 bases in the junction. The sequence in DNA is TGTGCCTGGCAACGCCGGACAGGGGGTGGTGAAAAACTGTTTTTT. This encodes CAWQRRTGGGEKLFF.